The next 10 T cell receptor beta chains were all read from a single sample in a study of blood T cells in healthy people across ages. Primers used in a second PCR of roughly 6 to 12 cycles were a sample-barcoded 5' primer and a J-beta primer mix. TCRdb used MiXCR to reprocess the 5' RACE reads, holding one entry per CDR3 protein. Here the sample spans roughly 1.5 million distinct CDR3 sequences, under 55% being singletons. The sample was blood. The origin of the receptors is a woman aged 18-35 years in good health.

The chain employs TRBV30 and TRBJ2-7; D remains ambiguous. The CDR3 sequence is 16 residues long. V lost 1 base and J 0 bases, leaving 16 bases between the germline ends. Germline V CDR1 and CDR2: GTSNPN, SVGIG (reference sequence). CDR3 amino acids: CAWSAPSTPSSYEQYF. The CDR3, as DNA: TGTGCCTGGAGTGCCCCCTCTACTCCGAGCTCCTACGAGCAGTACTTC. Supplemented by reference TRBV30 and TRBJ2-7, the full variable domain reads SQTIHQWPATLVQPVGSPLSLECTVEGTSNPNLYWYRQAAGRGLQLLFYSVGIGQISSEVPQNLSASRPQDRQFILSSKKLLLSDSGFYLCAWSAPSTPSSYEQYFGPGTRLTVT.

The chain uses TRBV29-1 and TRBJ2-5; the match to TRBD1 covers 8 bases. The CDR3 is 14 residues long. The junction had 18 bases not matched to a gene; V was cut back by 7 bases and J by 11 bases. The germline CDR1 and CDR2 sequences are SQVTM and ANQGSEA. The CDR3 coding sequence is TGCAGCGCCACAGACAGGGGTACCTACAATGAGCAGTACTTC. Its protein product is CSATDRGTYNEQYF.

This clonotype was recorded a few times. V usage is TRBV4-2 and J usage is TRBJ2-1; maybe TRBD2 (5 bases). This CDR3 contains 14 residues. Trimming took 0 bases from V and 7 from J, leaving 10 bases between them. Germline CDR1 reads LGHNA; CDR2 reads YNFKEQ. The CDR3 is CASSQDASSNEQFF. In nucleotides, the CDR3 is TGTGCCAGCAGCCAAGATGCTAGCTCGAATGAGCAGTTCTTC.

The chain employs TRBV9 and TRBJ1-1; a weak D match, TRBD1 (6 bases). This CDR3 is built from 15 residues. Germline assignment: CDR1 SGDLS and CDR2 YYNGEE. V shed 4 bases and J shed 0 bases, with 13 bases lying between them. The CDR3 DNA reads as TGTGCCAGCAGCACGAGGGGGGAGATGAACACTGAAGCTTTCTTT. It codes for CASSTRGEMNTEAFF.

This clonotype turned up a few times. CDR3 DNA: TGTGCCAGCAGCCAGCTAGCGGGAGCGAGAGATACGCAGTATTTT. Its translation is CASSQLAGARDTQYF. This chain uses TRBV7-2 with TRBJ2-3; 10 positions agree with TRBD2. CDR3 size: 15 residues. The germline V gene has CDR1 SGHTA and CDR2 FQGNSA. The junction had 7 bases not matched to a gene; V was cut back by 5 bases and J by 5 bases. Drawing the rest from reference TRBV7-2 and TRBJ2-3, the complete variable domain is GAGVSQSPSNKVTEKGKDVELRCDPISGHTALYWYRQSLGQGLEFLIYFQGNSAPDKSGLPSDRFSAERTGGSVSTLTIQRTQQEDSAVYLCASSQLAGARDTQYFGPGTRLTVL.

This clonotype has a single count. The V gene is TRBV12-5, the J gene TRBJ1-5; D is ambiguous. Germline V CDR1 and CDR2: LGHNT, FRNRAP. V lost 2 bases and J lost 1, with 15 bases in between. The CDR3 has 17 amino acids. The CDR3 bases are TGTGCTAGTGGTTTGATCCTATCTAGGCAGAGCAATCAGCCCCAGCATTTT. This codes for CASGLILSRQSNQPQHF.

This clonotype was seen only a few times. V and J are TRBV27 and TRBJ2-7; tentative D call: TRBD1 (5 bases). The CDR3 totals 14 residues. V lost 3 bases and J lost 3, with 12 bases in between. The germline CDR1 and CDR2 sequences are MNHEY and SMNVEV (reference sequence). CDR3 DNA sequence: TGTGCCAGCAGTTTCCAGGGAATGGTCTACGAGCAGTACTTC. Translated: CASSFQGMVYEQYF.

The chain uses TRBV29-1 and TRBJ2-2; possible D gene TRBD1, 6 bases. V shed 7 bases and J shed 1 base, with 13 bases lying between them. There are 14 residues in the CDR3. Germline V lookup: CDR1 SQVTM, CDR2 ANQGSEA. The DNA for the CDR3 is TGCAGCGGGGGGCATGGGGGGAACACCGGGGAGCTGTTTTTT. Translated: CSGGHGGNTGELFF.

In the case of this clonotype: This may arise from a read error, as a much more abundant clone is one base away. The V call is TRBV7-2, the J call TRBJ1-3; TRBD1 might be the D (6 bases). The CDR3 sequence is 13 residues long. The V and J ends lost 6 bases and 3 bases respectively, with 9 bases between them. Germline V gene lookup returns CDR1 SGHTA and CDR2 FQGNSA. CDR3 protein: CASRAGVGNTIYF. CDR3 bases: TGTGCCAGCAGGGCAGGGGTTGGAAACACCATATATTTT.

Here the CDR3 reads CASSEARGVDTQYF. Written as DNA, the CDR3 is TGTGCCAGCAGTGAAGCTCGGGGGGTGGATACGCAGTATTTT. The gene calls are TRBV6-1 and TRBJ2-3; 7 bases line up with TRBD2. This CDR3 region has 14 residues. The junction had 3 bases not matched to a gene; V was cut back by 0 bases and J by 6 bases. CDR1 is MNHNS, CDR2 SASEGT, per germline.